The present T cell receptor (beta chain) was sequenced within a study of blood T cell repertoires in COVID-19. Study-wide background: The cDNA or gDNA used as material had been derived from T cells, B-cell-depleted T cells, or PBMCs.

This clone appeared a single time. Using immunoSEQ multiplex PCR, the repertoire was profiled, and TCRdb retains in-frame clones only, with some absent. The repertoire holds approximately 250,000 clones, with roughly 81% as singletons. Germline CDR1 reads SNHLY; CDR2 reads FYNNEI. V was clipped by 5 bases and J by 6 bases; unmatched bases: 4. The CDR3 runs 13 residues. The receptor was derived from a man aged 40-49 years with acute or convalescent COVID-19. Specimen: peripheral blood. The chain carries TRBV2 and TRBJ2-7; 10 bases align to TRBD1. In DNA, the CDR3 is TGTGCCAGCAGTATCGGACAGGGGGGCGAGCAGTACTTC. It translates to CASSIGQGGEQYF.